These 8 T cell receptor beta chains came from one sample sequenced in a study of shared clonotypes between healthy human individuals. The method was immunoSEQ multiplex PCR; TCRdb's version includes in-frame clones alone and lacks a portion of them. The sample consists of about 1 million clones, about three quarters of them appearing once. What was sequenced was memory CD4+ T cells sorted from blood. The subset: CD45RA-negative fraction. Source of these receptors: a man aged 18 to 29 in good health.

This clone has only a few counts. The chain links TRBV11-2 to TRBJ1-2; D is unresolved. Germline CDR1 reads SGHAT; CDR2 reads FQNNGV. V lost 6 bases and J 8 bases, leaving 10 bases between the germline ends. CDR3 size: 11 residues. The CDR3, as DNA: TGTGCCAGCAGTCCGGGTGTAGGCTACACCTTC. It codes for CASSPGVGYTF.

This clone was found once. V usage is TRBV28 and J usage is TRBJ1-2; a possible D gene is TRBD1 (5 bases). The CDR3 is 15 amino acids. The V gene's germline CDR1 is MDHEN and CDR2 SYDVKM. Deletions cut 5 bases from V and 5 bases from J, with 18 bases between. DNA for the CDR3: TGTGCCAGCAGTGTATCCCTTGGACAAGGGTATGGCTACACCTTC. Translated, it gives CASSVSLGQGYGYTF.

The CDR3 DNA reads as TGCGCCAGCAGTTCAGGGACTAGCGGGGGTTTCACAGATACGCAGTATTTT. It specifies CASSSGTSGGFTDTQYF. The chain uses TRBV5-1 and TRBJ2-3, with 14 bases lining up with TRBD2. V dropped 5 bases and J dropped 2; count of bases not matched to a gene: 7. Looked up from germline, CDR1 is SGHRS and CDR2 is YFSETQ. CDR3 size: 17 residues.

The rearrangement uses TRBV19 and TRBJ1-2; D is unclear. Germline lookup yields CDR1 LNHDA and CDR2 SQIVND (reference sequence). The CDR3 has 11 residues. V dropped 7 bases and J dropped 7 bases, with 10 bases sitting between them. The CDR3 region is CASTINGGYTF. The CDR3, as DNA: TGTGCCAGTACCATTAATGGTGGCTACACCTTC.

This sequence joins TRBV18 and TRBJ2-6; possible D gene TRBD2, 5 bases. The CDR3 contains 15 residues. The V end lost 3 bases, the J end lost 0 bases, and 6 bases lay between the germline ends. Germline assignment: CDR1 KGHSH and CDR2 LQKENI. The CDR3 region is CASSPDYSGANVLTF. In DNA, the CDR3 is TGTGCCAGCTCACCTGACTACTCTGGGGCCAACGTCCTGACTTTC. Supplemented by reference TRBV18 and TRBJ2-6, the full variable domain reads NAGVMQNPRHLVRRRGQEARLRCSPMKGHSHVYWYRQLPEEGLKFMVYLQKENIIDESGMPKERFSAEFPKEGPSILRIQQVVRGDSAAYFCASSPDYSGANVLTFGAGSRLTVL.

This clone was detected a few times. The V call is TRBV27, the J call TRBJ1-2; 10 bases map to TRBD1. This CDR3 region has 17 residues. The trim removed 3 bases at V and 1 base at J, leaving 8 bases unmatched. Looked up from germline, CDR1 is MNHEY and CDR2 is SMNVEV (reference sequence). The chain's CDR3 is CASSFRRDRGFNYGYTF. DNA of the CDR3: TGTGCCAGCAGTTTCCGACGGGACAGGGGCTTTAACTATGGCTACACCTTC.

V gene TRBV5-1 combines with J gene TRBJ1-2; D is undetermined. Germline CDR1 and CDR2: SGHRS and YFSETQ. This CDR3 region has 13 residues. With 2 bases removed from V and 6 bases from J, the gap between germline ends came to 11 bases. The CDR3 region has the DNA TGCGCCAGCAGCTTCCGGGTAGTCGATGGCTACACCTTC. Its protein is CASSFRVVDGYTF. The complete variable domain, with remaining parts taken from reference TRBV5-1 and TRBJ1-2, reads KAGVTQTPRYLIKTRGQQVTLSCSPISGHRSVSWYQQTPGQGLQFLFEYFSETQRNKGNFPGRFSGRQFSNSRSEMNVSTLELGDSALYLCASSFRVVDGYTFGSGTRLTVV.

The genes are TRBV29-1 and TRBJ1-2, with a possible D match to TRBD1 (6 bases). Trimming shortened V by 6 bases and J by 4 bases, and 18 bases separated the two germline ends. The length of the CDR3 is 14 residues. Germline V gene lookup returns CDR1 SQVTM and CDR2 ANQGSEA. CDR3 sequence reads: CSVRPRDTSYGYTF. The CDR3 DNA reads as TGCAGCGTCCGACCAAGGGACACGAGCTATGGCTACACCTTC.